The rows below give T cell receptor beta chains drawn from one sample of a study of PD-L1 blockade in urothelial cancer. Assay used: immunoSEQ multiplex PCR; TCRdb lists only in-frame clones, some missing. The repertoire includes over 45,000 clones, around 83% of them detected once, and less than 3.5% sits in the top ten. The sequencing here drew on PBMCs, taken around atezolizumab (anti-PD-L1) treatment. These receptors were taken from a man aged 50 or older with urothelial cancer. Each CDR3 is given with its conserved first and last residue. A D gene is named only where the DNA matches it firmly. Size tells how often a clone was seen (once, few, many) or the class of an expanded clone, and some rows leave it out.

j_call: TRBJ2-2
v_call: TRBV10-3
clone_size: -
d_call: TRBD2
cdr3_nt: TGTGCCATCAGAGCCTCTAGCGGGGTGAACACCGGGGAGCTGTTTTTT
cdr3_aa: CAIRASSGVNTGELFF

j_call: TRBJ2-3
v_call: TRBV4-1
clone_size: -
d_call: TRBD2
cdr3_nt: TGCGCCAGCAGCCAAGAGGGACTAGGCATAGATACGCAGTATTTT
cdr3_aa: CASSQEGLGIDTQYF

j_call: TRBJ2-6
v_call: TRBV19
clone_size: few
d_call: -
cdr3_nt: TGTGCCAGTAGTCAGTCTGGGGCCAACGTCCTGACTTTC
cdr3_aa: CASSQSGANVLTF

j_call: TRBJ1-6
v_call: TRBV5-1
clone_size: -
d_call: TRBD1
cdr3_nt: TGCGCCAGCAGCTTGGAAGCGCGGACAGGGGCCCGGTCACCCCTCCACTTT
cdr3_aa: CASSLEARTGARSPLHF

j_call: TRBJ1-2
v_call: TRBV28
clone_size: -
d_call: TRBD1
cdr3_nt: TGTGCCAGCAGTTTTAGACAGGGCTATGGCTACACCTTC
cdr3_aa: CASSFRQGYGYTF

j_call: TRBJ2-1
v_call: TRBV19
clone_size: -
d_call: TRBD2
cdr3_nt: TGTGCCAGTAGTACCTTACCTGGCCGGGGGAGGGCCCATGAGCAGTTCTTC
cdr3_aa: CASSTLPGRGRAHEQFF

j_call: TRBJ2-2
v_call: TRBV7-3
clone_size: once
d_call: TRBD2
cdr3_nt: TGTGCCAGCAGCGTGGGACTAGCGGGTGTAGGCACCGGGGAGCTGTTTTTT
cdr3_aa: CASSVGLAGVGTGELFF

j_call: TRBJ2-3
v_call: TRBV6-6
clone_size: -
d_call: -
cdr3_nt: TGTGCCAGCAGTTACCGACAGCAACACACAGATACGCAGTATTTT
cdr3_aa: CASSYRQQHTDTQYF

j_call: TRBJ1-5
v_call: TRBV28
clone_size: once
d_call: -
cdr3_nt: TGTGCCAGCAGTTTATACTGGGCGGGAAATCAGCCCCAGCATTTT
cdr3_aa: CASSLYWAGNQPQHF

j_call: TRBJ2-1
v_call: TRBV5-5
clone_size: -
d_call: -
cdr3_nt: TGTGCCAGCAGCTTGGCCTGGGTAGCGCCTTACAATGAGCAGTTCTTC
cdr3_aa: CASSLAWVAPYNEQFF

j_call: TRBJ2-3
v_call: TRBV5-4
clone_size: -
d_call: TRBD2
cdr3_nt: TGTGCCAGCAGCCCGGGAGGGACAGATACGCAGTATTTT
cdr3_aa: CASSPGGTDTQYF

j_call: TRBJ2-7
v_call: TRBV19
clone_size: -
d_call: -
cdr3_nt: TGTGCCAGTAGTATAGATTCGCGGGGTCCCTACGAGCAGTACTTC
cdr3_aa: CASSIDSRGPYEQYF

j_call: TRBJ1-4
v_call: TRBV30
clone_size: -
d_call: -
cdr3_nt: TGTGCCTCGAGCGAGCTTGAAAAACTGTTTTTT
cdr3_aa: CASSELEKLFF